This TCR beta chain appears in the sequencing data of a study of cytomegalovirus exposure and HLA in healthy donors. As regards this clone: Its antigen is still unknown.

CDR1 and CDR2 from the germline V gene are SGHRS and YFSETQ. The junction had 8 bases not matched to a gene; V was cut back by 3 bases and J by 7 bases. This CDR3 comprises 15 residues. Study-wide results and limits: In vitro, a few CMV-associated chains proved specific for CMV antigens.

The PCR contained 60 Vbeta and 13 Jbeta primers. Only in-frame clones appear in the TCRdb table, and some are missing; sequencing was by immunoSEQ multiplex PCR. The sample carries about 150,000 clones, about 70% recorded once. Sequences were obtained from PBMCs. The clonotype was recovered from a young man in good health and CMV-seronegative. J is TRBJ2-7 and V is TRBV5-1; 12 bases are a match to TRBD2. The CDR3 DNA reads TGCGCCAGCAGCTCCCTAGCGGGGGGGCTTAATGAGCAGTACTTC. Translated: CASSSLAGGLNEQYF.